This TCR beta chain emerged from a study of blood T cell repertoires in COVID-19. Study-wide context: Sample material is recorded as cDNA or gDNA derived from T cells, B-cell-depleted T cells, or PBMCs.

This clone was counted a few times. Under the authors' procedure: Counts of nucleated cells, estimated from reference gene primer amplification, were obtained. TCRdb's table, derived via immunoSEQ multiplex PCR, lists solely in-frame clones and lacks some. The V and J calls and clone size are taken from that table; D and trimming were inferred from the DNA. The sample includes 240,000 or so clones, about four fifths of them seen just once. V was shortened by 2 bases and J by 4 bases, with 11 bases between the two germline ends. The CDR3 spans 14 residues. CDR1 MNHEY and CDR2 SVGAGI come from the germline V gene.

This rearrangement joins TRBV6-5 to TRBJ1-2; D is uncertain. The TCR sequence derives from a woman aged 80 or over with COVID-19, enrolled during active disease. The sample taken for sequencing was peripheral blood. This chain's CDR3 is CASSYRHDFYGYTF. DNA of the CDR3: TGTGCCAGCAGTTACCGCCACGACTTCTATGGCTACACCTTC.